These 31 T cell receptor beta chains were sequenced from one sample in a study of Graves' ophthalmopathy and Graves' hyperthyroidism. Researchers took RNA transcripts and amplified TCR beta CDR3 regions from them. HTBI primers served in a first-round RT-PCR, which a second-round multiplex PCR followed. One entry per CDR3 protein results from TCRdb running MiXCR on the multiplex PCR reads. The sample comprises just over 600,000 distinct CDR3 sequences, approximately 21% of which are singletons, and around 6.5% rests with the top ten. The sequenced material came from peripheral blood. The receptors derive from a woman aged 18-30 years with stable Graves' hyperthyroidism. Some clones in this sample may be carry-over from other donors' samples.

As DNA, the CDR3 is TGTGCCAGCAGCCAAAAGCGGGAGCTACGGATCAAAAACATTCAGTACTTC. Its protein product is CASSQKRELRIKNIQYF. V and J are TRBV3-1 and TRBJ2-4, with 8 positions matching TRBD2. Germline CDR1 LGHDT, CDR2 YNNKEL (reference sequence). V dropped 2 bases and J dropped 3; count of bases not matched to a gene: 9. The CDR3 contains 17 residues.

The CDR3 DNA follows: TGCAGCGTAGAACAGGGGGCCGACTATGGCTACACCTTC. It codes for CSVEQGADYGYTF. This chain uses TRBV29-1 with TRBJ1-2; the match to TRBD1 covers 9 bases. The CDR3 extends over 13 amino acids. The junction had 5 bases not matched to a gene; V was cut back by 6 bases and J by 3 bases. Germline V CDR1 and CDR2: SQVTM, ANQGSEA.

This clonotype occurred a few times. V and J are TRBV28 and TRBJ1-2, with D possibly being TRBD1 (6 bases). The V end was cut by 3 bases, the J end by 8 bases, with 16 bases between. This CDR3 has 14 residues. The germline CDR1 and CDR2 sequences are MDHEN and SYDVKM. The CDR3 coding sequence is TGTGCCAGCAGTTTCGATTTGGGGGCACGGGGCTACACCTTC. Encoded protein: CASSFDLGARGYTF.

Details on this clonotype: It is likely a read error: a sequence one base away is far more abundant. The CDR3 does not end in the conserved phenylalanine or tryptophan, so this is likely a read error. The chain links TRBV7-9 to TRBJ1-5; no clear D gene. CDR1 is SEHNR and CDR2 is FQNEAQ in the germline V gene (reference sequence). The length of the CDR3 is 12 residues. V dropped 1 base and J dropped 4 bases, with 2 bases sitting between them. The CDR3 sequence: CASSLENQPQHL. The CDR3 nucleotides read TGTGCCAGCAGCTTAGAAAATCAGCCCCAGCATTTG.

This clonotype was seen at least ten times. V usage is TRBV2 and J usage is TRBJ1-2; possible D gene TRBD1, 5 bases. V gave up 8 bases and J gave up 8 bases, with 24 bases separating them. The CDR3 contains 15 residues. Germline V gene lookup returns CDR1 SNHLY and CDR2 FYNNEI. The CDR3 spells CASGGAAGLSLGYTF. Written as DNA, the CDR3 is TGTGCCAGCGGGGGAGCCGCAGGGTTAAGTCTCGGCTACACCTTC.

The V gene is TRBV27, the J gene TRBJ1-1; no reliable D call. Germline values: CDR1 MNHEY, CDR2 SMNVEV (reference sequence). This CDR3 is built from 15 residues. Trimming cost V 4 bases and J 6 bases, with 18 bases left between them. This CDR3 reads CASSSRLPGQPEAFF. CDR3 bases: TGTGCCAGCAGTTCGCGTCTACCCGGTCAACCTGAAGCTTTCTTT.

This clonotype was observed at least ten times. This chain connects TRBV15 to TRBJ2-5; D gene ambiguous. CDR1 is LNHNV and CDR2 is YYDKDF in the germline V gene (reference sequence). The CDR3 totals 14 residues. V lost 5 bases, J lost 4 bases, and 14 bases lay in between. The CDR3 sequence: CATSSPMFAETQYF. The CDR3 DNA follows: TGTGCCACCAGCTCACCCATGTTTGCAGAGACCCAGTACTTC. Full variable domain (rest looked up from reference TRBV15 and TRBJ2-5): DAMVIQNPRYQVTQFGKPVTLSCSQTLNHNVMYWYQQKSSQAPKLLFHYYDKDFNNEADTPDNFQSRRPNTSFCFLDIRSPGLGDTAMYLCATSSPMFAETQYFGPGTRLLVL.

Comments on this clonotype: A read error may be the cause here, since a much bigger clone is one base away. This sequence joins TRBV19 and TRBJ2-7, with D perhaps TRBD1 (5 bases). Germline CDR1 is LNHDA and CDR2 is SQIVND (reference sequence). Trimming shortened V by 9 bases and J by 0 bases, and 12 bases separated the two germline ends. The CDR3 has 13 amino acids. CDR3 in DNA: TGTGCCAGCCAGGGTTTCCTCTCCTACGAGCAGTACTTC. As protein: CASQGFLSYEQYF.

This clonotype was seen ten or more times. The V and J genes are TRBV12-5 and TRBJ2-5, with D uncertain. V dropped 0 bases and J dropped 7 bases, with 9 bases sitting between them. The CDR3 runs to 13 residues. CDR1 is LGHNT and CDR2 is FRNRAP in the germline V gene. The CDR3 nucleotides read TGTGCTAGTGGTTTGGTAGTTCCCGGGACCCAGTACTTC. It encodes CASGLVVPGTQYF.

V is TRBV5-1 and J is TRBJ2-7; TRBD2 matches at 12 bases. In germline, CDR1 is SGHRS, CDR2 YFSETQ. The CDR3 runs 15 residues. The V gene end was trimmed by 3 bases and the J gene end by 4 bases; junction bases not matched to a gene: 5. The CDR3 here is CASSSPGLAGYEQYF. CDR3 nucleotide sequence: TGCGCCAGCAGCTCACCGGGACTAGCGGGTTACGAGCAGTACTTC.

For this clonotype: One base away lies a much larger clone, so this may be a sequencing read error. The CDR3 does not end in the conserved phenylalanine or tryptophan, so this is likely a read error. This rearrangement joins TRBV6-4 to TRBJ2-2; no clear D. Looked up from germline, CDR1 is MRHNA and CDR2 is SNTAGT. V shed 3 bases and J shed 13 bases, with 9 bases lying between them. This CDR3 region has 11 residues. The CDR3 sequence: CASSEWQGLFY. The CDR3 region has the DNA TGTGCCAGCAGTGAATGGCAAGGGCTGTTTTAT.

This clonotype was detected ten times or more. V is TRBV12-3 or TRBV12-4 and J is TRBJ1-2, with unresolved D. The CDR3 runs to 15 residues. Deletions cut 5 bases from V and 7 bases from J, with 20 bases between. The CDR3 spells CASSPYLDGEIGYTF. The CDR3 DNA is TGTGCCAGCAGTCCTTATCTGGACGGAGAGATTGGCTACACCTTC.

This clonotype occurred many times. The chain employs TRBV15 and TRBJ2-7; possibly TRBD2 for D (7 bases). V was clipped by 1 base and J by 9 bases, with 16 bases between them. This CDR3 has 14 amino acids. CDR1 LNHNV and CDR2 YYDKDF come from the germline V gene (reference sequence). Here the CDR3 reads CATSRGGGRMLQYF. Written as DNA, the CDR3 is TGTGCCACCAGCAGAGGGGGGGGGCGGATGCTGCAGTACTTC.

This clonotype was counted at least ten times. The chain joins TRBV20-1 to TRBJ1-2; D unresolved. The V end was cut by 8 bases, the J end by 2 bases, with 12 bases between. There are 12 residues in the CDR3. The germline gives CDR1 DFQATT, CDR2 SNEGSKA (reference sequence). The CDR3 is CSCNVLNYGYTF. The CDR3 nucleotides are TGCAGTTGCAACGTCTTAAACTATGGCTACACCTTC.

This clonotype was observed many times. The rearrangement joins TRBV5-1 to TRBJ1-1; D unresolved. The CDR3 spans 14 residues. Germline V gene data show CDR1 as SGHRS and CDR2 as YFSETQ. Trimming left V 4 bases short and J 0 bases short, with 10 bases between. CDR3 loop: CASSLTRLNTEAFF. The CDR3 coding sequence is TGCGCCAGCAGCCTAACCAGGCTGAACACTGAAGCTTTCTTT.

This clonotype was counted at least ten times. The chain couples TRBV11-2 to TRBJ2-7; D is possibly TRBD1 (5 bases). The CDR3 spans 13 residues. The V end lost 1 base, the J end lost 3 bases, and 7 bases lay between the germline ends. Looked up from germline, CDR1 is SGHAT and CDR2 is FQNNGV. The CDR3 bases are TGTGCCAGCAGCTTAGGGACATACTACGAGCAGTACTTC. Protein: CASSLGTYYEQYF.

Ten or more counts support this clonotype. The rearrangement links TRBV12-3 or TRBV12-4 to TRBJ2-5, with 8 nucleotides matching TRBD2. V trimming: 6 bases; J trimming: 0 bases; junction bases outside the gene matches: 15. CDR3 length: 18 residues. The CDR3, as DNA: TGTGCCAGCAGGGCGCTGCGCGGGGGGACCCAGTACCAAGAGACCCAGTACTTC. Its translation is CASRALRGGTQYQETQYF.

The table lists this clonotype with a few counts. The V and J genes are TRBV19 and TRBJ2-5, with TRBD1 matching 7 bases. The CDR3 consists of 13 residues. Unmatched junction bases numbered 6, after V lost 6 bases and J lost 5 bases. Looked up from germline, CDR1 is LNHDA and CDR2 is SQIVND (reference sequence). This CDR3 reads CASRPTGEETQYF. CDR3 nucleotide sequence: TGTGCCAGTAGACCAACAGGGGAGGAGACCCAGTACTTC. The full variable domain, in which reference TRBV19 and TRBJ2-5 provide the parts outside the CDR3, is DGGITQSPKYLFRKEGQNVTLSCEQNLNHDAMYWYRQDPGQGLRLIYYSQIVNDFQKGDIAEGYSVSREKKESFPLTVTSAQKNPTAFYLCASRPTGEETQYFGPGTRLLVL.

In this sample, this clonotype turned up a few times. Given a much more abundant clone one base away, this may be a read error. This sequence joins TRBV15 and TRBJ1-1, with a weak D call TRBD1 (5 bases). The germline V gene has CDR1 LNHNV and CDR2 YYDKDF (reference sequence). This CDR3 region has 13 residues. This chain's CDR3 is CATSRRLDTEACF. The CDR3 nucleotides are TGTGCCACCAGCAGACGATTGGACACTGAAGCTTGCTTT.

The chain has TRBV30 and TRBJ2-7, with 8 positions matching TRBD2. The germline CDR1 and CDR2 sequences are GTSNPN and SVGIG (reference sequence). This CDR3 is 14 amino acids long. The V segment lost 5 bases and the J segment 5 bases; nucleotides outside the gene matches: 11. The CDR3 loop reads CAWSRGAGGDEQYF. As DNA, the CDR3 is TGTGCCTGGTCCAGAGGTGCGGGGGGTGACGAGCAGTACTTC.

This clonotype was detected many times. The V gene is TRBV15, the J gene TRBJ2-7, with a weak D call TRBD2 (6 bases). CDR1 and CDR2 from the germline V gene are LNHNV and YYDKDF (reference sequence). Trimming took 0 bases from V and 7 from J, leaving 19 bases between them. This CDR3 has 16 amino acids. Here the CDR3 reads CATSRDGSTPGEEQYF. The CDR3 region has the DNA TGTGCCACCAGCAGAGATGGTTCGACTCCGGGGGAAGAGCAGTACTTC.

This clonotype appeared many times. The chain combines TRBV4-1 with TRBJ2-5; D is possibly TRBD1 or TRBD2 (5 bases each). Per germline, CDR1 MGHRA and CDR2 YSYEKL. This CDR3 spans 14 amino acids. Trimming removed 0 bases at V and 7 bases at J, with 12 bases between. The CDR3 sequence is CASSQEAGTRTQYF. CDR3 DNA: TGCGCCAGCAGCCAAGAGGCAGGGACCCGGACCCAGTACTTC.

This clonotype showed up many times. The rearrangement links TRBV27 to TRBJ1-1; D perhaps matches TRBD1 (5 bases). Trimming pared 1 base from V and 3 bases from J, leaving 15 bases between. In germline, CDR1 is MNHEY, CDR2 SMNVEV (reference sequence). The CDR3 is made up of 16 amino acids. The CDR3: CASSLWDSGRDTEAFF. The CDR3 DNA follows: TGTGCCAGCAGTTTATGGGACTCCGGACGGGACACTGAAGCTTTCTTT.

On this clonotype itself: A read error may account for a junction end that differs from germline. The chain carries TRBV2 and TRBJ1-5; D gene unclear. CDR1 SNHLY and CDR2 FYNNEI come from the germline V gene. This CDR3 is 14 amino acids long. Here the CDR3 reads CVSTPIGGNQPQHF. CDR3 coding DNA: TGTGTCAGCACCCCCATCGGGGGCAATCAGCCCCAGCATTTT.

The DNA for the CDR3 is TGTGCCAGCAGCCCGGAAGGCGGTCACACCTACGAGCAGTACTTC. This codes for CASSPEGGHTYEQYF. This chain links TRBV4-2 with TRBJ2-7; D unresolved. CDR1 and CDR2 (germline): LGHNA, YNFKEQ. The CDR3 sequence is 15 residues long. V was cut by 4 bases and J by 2 bases, with 15 bases left in between.

This clonotype has ten or more counts. The chain joins TRBV27 to TRBJ2-2, with 11 bases fitting TRBD1. Germline V lookup: CDR1 MNHEY, CDR2 SMNVEV (reference sequence). The junction had 4 bases not matched to a gene; V was cut back by 2 bases and J by 5 bases. The CDR3 has 16 amino acids. CDR3 amino acids: CASSLMGQGGTGELFF. The CDR3 nucleotides are TGTGCCAGCAGTTTAATGGGACAGGGGGGTACCGGGGAGCTGTTTTTT.

This clonotype was found a few times. The V call is TRBV6-2 or TRBV6-3, the J call TRBJ1-1; D is uncertain. Germline lookup yields CDR1 MNHEY and CDR2 SVGEGT. V lost 0 bases and J lost 0, with 11 bases in between. CDR3 size: 16 residues. The chain's CDR3 is CASSYSRLLMNTEAFF. CDR3 coding DNA: TGTGCCAGCAGTTACTCCCGACTCCTCATGAACACTGAAGCTTTCTTT.

This clonotype was seen at least ten times. The V and J genes are TRBV7-3 and TRBJ1-1; the match to TRBD1 covers 8 bases. Losses at the gene ends were 5 bases for V and 2 bases for J; bases not matched to a gene: 7. The V gene's germline CDR1 is SGHTA and CDR2 FQGTGA. There are 15 residues in the CDR3. The CDR3 DNA reads as TGTGCCAGCAGCCCCTTTACAGGGGGTAACACTGAAGCTTTCTTT. Protein product: CASSPFTGGNTEAFF.

The chain recombines TRBV12-5 with TRBJ1-3; D possibly corresponds to TRBD1 (5 bases). The CDR3 loop spans 17 amino acids. Germline V gene sequence: CDR1 LGHNT, CDR2 FRNRAP. V was trimmed by 2 bases and J by 4 bases, leaving 18 bases between them. The CDR3 nucleotides read TGTGCTAGTGGTTTGAGGGTACCGGGACTGAGAGGAAACACCATATATTTT. Translated: CASGLRVPGLRGNTIYF.

As for this clonotype: The junction does not match germline at one end; this may be a read error. CDR3 sequence: CVSSPRPPYEQYF. In nucleotides, the CDR3 is TGTGTCAGTAGCCCCCGGCCCCCCTACGAGCAGTACTTC. The chain recombines TRBV19 with TRBJ2-7; D is undetermined. CDR1 is LNHDA, CDR2 SQIVND, per germline (reference sequence). This CDR3 contains 13 residues.

To note about this clonotype: One end of the junction fails to match germline, which may point to a read error. The chain is built from TRBV6-1 and TRBJ2-7; D unresolved. Looked up from germline, CDR1 is MNHNS and CDR2 is SASEGT. The CDR3 length is 14 residues. DNA of the CDR3: TGTGCCAACAGTCCGAATCACCGCCCGGACGAGCAGTACTTC. This sequence encodes CANSPNHRPDEQYF.